The rows below give T cell receptor beta chains drawn from one sample of a study of beta chain features in type 1 diabetes. Only in-frame clones appear in the TCRdb table, and some are missing; sequencing was by immunoSEQ multiplex PCR. The repertoire has just over 600,000 clones, around 15% of them found once; the top ten carry around 0.095%. Sequences were obtained from naive CD4+ T cells from blood. The receptor source for this set is a man between 18 and 35 years old in good health. CDR3s include the opening cysteine and the closing phenylalanine or tryptophan. A D gene is named only where the DNA matches it firmly. A clone size is listed for some rows: how often the clone was seen (once, few, many), or a class if it is expanded.

D gene: .; V gene: TRBV6-6; clone size: .; J gene: TRBJ1-5; CDR3 DNA: TGTGCCAGCAGTGGACCTAACAGGGTTAATCAGCCCCAGCATTTT; CDR3 protein: CASSGPNRVNQPQHF
D gene: .; V gene: TRBV7-2; clone size: .; J gene: TRBJ1-6; CDR3 DNA: TGTGCCAGCAGCATAAATTCACCCCTCCACTTT; CDR3 protein: CASSINSPLHF
D gene: TRBD1; V gene: TRBV9; clone size: .; J gene: TRBJ2-5; CDR3 DNA: TGTGCCAGCAGTCGGACAGGGGGCGGAGAGACCCAGTACTTC; CDR3 protein: CASSRTGGGETQYF
D gene: .; V gene: TRBV11-1; clone size: .; J gene: TRBJ2-4; CDR3 DNA: TGTGCCAGCAGCTTAGGGGGGGCAGGCCCGGAAAACATTCAGTACTTC; CDR3 protein: CASSLGGAGPENIQYF
D gene: .; V gene: TRBV2; clone size: few; J gene: TRBJ2-1; CDR3 DNA: TGTGCCAGCAAGGGCCGGAGCTCCTACAATGAGCAGTTCTTC; CDR3 protein: CASKGRSSYNEQFF
D gene: .; V gene: TRBV7-2; clone size: .; J gene: TRBJ2-1; CDR3 DNA: TGTGCCAGCAGACTAAGGGGGAAAGGGGTTGAGCAGTTCTTC; CDR3 protein: CASRLRGKGVEQFF
D gene: .; V gene: TRBV4-2; clone size: .; J gene: TRBJ2-7; CDR3 DNA: TGTGCCAGCAGCCTTGGTAGGGGCCAGCCCTACGAGCAGTACTTC; CDR3 protein: CASSLGRGQPYEQYF
D gene: .; V gene: TRBV30; clone size: .; J gene: TRBJ1-6; CDR3 DNA: TGTGCCTGGAGCATCGGCCGGACAGCCAATTCAAATTCACCCCTCCACTTT; CDR3 protein: CAWSIGRTANSNSPLHF
D gene: .; V gene: TRBV7-2; clone size: few; J gene: TRBJ1-1; CDR3 DNA: TGTGCCAGCAGCGAATACAGGGACGGCAGAGCTTTCTTT; CDR3 protein: CASSEYRDGRAFF
D gene: TRBD1; V gene: TRBV6-1; clone size: few; J gene: TRBJ1-5; CDR3 DNA: TGTGCCAGCAGTGAAGTAGGAGGGGGCGCGAGCAATCAGCCCCAGCATTTT; CDR3 protein: CASSEVGGGASNQPQHF
D gene: .; V gene: TRBV29-1; clone size: few; J gene: TRBJ1-1; CDR3 DNA: TGCAGCGTGGGCGATAGGCAGGGAAATAAAGCTTTCTTT; CDR3 protein: CSVGDRQGNKAFF
D gene: TRBD1; V gene: TRBV28; clone size: few; J gene: TRBJ2-6; CDR3 DNA: TGTGCCAGCAGTTCTCAGGGGGCTGGGGCCAACGTCCTGACTTTC; CDR3 protein: CASSSQGAGANVLTF
D gene: TRBD1; V gene: TRBV7-2; clone size: .; J gene: TRBJ1-2; CDR3 DNA: TGTGCCAGCAGCTCCGTTCAGGGGGTCGACTATGGCTACACCTTC; CDR3 protein: CASSSVQGVDYGYTF
D gene: .; V gene: TRBV4-2; clone size: few; J gene: TRBJ1-2; CDR3 DNA: TGTGCCAGCAGCCAAGATATGACAGTCCTCTTTGGCTACACCTTC; CDR3 protein: CASSQDMTVLFGYTF
D gene: TRBD1; V gene: TRBV4-1; clone size: .; J gene: TRBJ1-1; CDR3 DNA: TGCGCCAGCAGCCAAGATCAGGGGGCCACTGAAGCTTTCTTT; CDR3 protein: CASSQDQGATEAFF
D gene: TRBD1; V gene: TRBV18; clone size: few; J gene: TRBJ2-5; CDR3 DNA: TGTGCCAGCTCACCTCTACAGGGGACGGGTAAAGAGACCCAGTACTTC; CDR3 protein: CASSPLQGTGKETQYF
D gene: .; V gene: TRBV7-2; clone size: few; J gene: TRBJ2-3; CDR3 DNA: TGTGCCAGCAGCAATAGGTGGGGAGCTAGCACAGATACGCAGTATTTT; CDR3 protein: CASSNRWGASTDTQYF